Listed here are 19 T cell receptor beta chains from one sample, sequenced in a study of shared clonotypes between healthy human individuals. Measured with immunoSEQ multiplex PCR; TCRdb has only the in-frame clones, and not every one. The repertoire includes about 1.5 million clones, around 95% of them detected once, and 0.95% to 1.5% sits in the top ten. The specimen sequenced was naive CD4+ T cells sorted from blood. Stated subset: CD45RA+ positively selected. These receptors were collected from a man aged 25 to 45 in good health.

This sequence joins TRBV5-1 and TRBJ1-5; D gene ambiguous. Trimming removed 4 bases from V and 5 bases from J, with 13 bases in between. Germline V CDR1 and CDR2: SGHRS, YFSETQ. The CDR3 totals 14 residues. The CDR3 nucleotides are TGCGCCAGCAGCAAGGGCCCCGGCGATCAGCCCCAGCATTTT. Protein product: CASSKGPGDQPQHF. The full variable domain, rest sourced from reference TRBV5-1 and TRBJ1-5, is KAGVTQTPRYLIKTRGQQVTLSCSPISGHRSVSWYQQTPGQGLQFLFEYFSETQRNKGNFPGRFSGRQFSNSRSEMNVSTLELGDSALYLCASSKGPGDQPQHFGDGTRLSIL.

The chain uses TRBV5-1 and TRBJ2-3, with D unclear. The ends were cut back, 0 bases at V and 0 bases at J, with 14 bases in the middle. The germline V gene encodes CDR1 SGHRS and CDR2 YFSETQ. This CDR3 has 17 amino acids. The CDR3 DNA reads as TGCGCCAGCAGCTTGGGATCGTCCCGGCCTAGCACAGATACGCAGTATTTT. It encodes CASSLGSSRPSTDTQYF.

This rearrangement joins TRBV7-9 to TRBJ2-3; tentative D call: TRBD1 (6 bases). Trimming shortened V by 2 bases and J by 2 bases, and 17 bases separated the two germline ends. This CDR3 region has 17 residues. Germline CDR1 and CDR2: SEHNR and FQNEAQ (reference sequence). The DNA of the CDR3 is TGTGCCAGCAGCTTAAAGGGCGCAGGGGACCTCACAGATACGCAGTATTTT. Translating it yields CASSLKGAGDLTDTQYF.

For this clone: This specimen includes other DNA sequences encoding the same CDR3. The chain uses TRBV6-1 and TRBJ1-5; perhaps TRBD1 as D (6 bases). There are 15 residues in the CDR3. V gave up 0 bases and J gave up 1 base, with 7 bases separating them. Per germline, CDR1 MNHNS and CDR2 SASEGT. The CDR3 DNA reads as TGTGCCAGCAGTGAAGCGGGGGGCAGCAATCAGCCCCAGCATTTT. This translates into CASSEAGGSNQPQHF.

This chain connects TRBV9 to TRBJ2-3; 7 nucleotides align to TRBD2. The CDR3 spans 17 residues. V lost 6 bases to trimming and J lost 4 bases; unmatched junction nucleotides: 17. From germline, CDR1 is SGDLS and CDR2 YYNGEE. CDR3 sequence reads: CASNNFHRGRPADTQYF. CDR3 nucleotide sequence: TGTGCCAGCAACAATTTCCATCGCGGGAGACCCGCAGATACGCAGTATTTT.

This chain links TRBV21-1 with TRBJ2-5; no DNA check was done on the table's D call, TRBD2. TRBV21-1 is given as a pseudogene. The CDR3 runs 15 residues. CDR3 loop: CASSKEAENQETQYF. The CDR3 DNA is TGTGCCAGCAGCAAAGAGGCGGAGAACCAAGAGACCCAGTACTTC.

Only one count was recorded for this clone. In DNA, the CDR3 is TGCGCCAGCAGCTTGGGAATCGACTTTCATAATGAGCAGTTCTTC. Translating it yields CASSLGIDFHNEQFF. The rearrangement joins TRBV5-1 to TRBJ2-1; D is unclear. The CDR3 extends over 15 amino acids. Germline V CDR1 and CDR2: SGHRS, YFSETQ. Trimming left V 0 bases short and J 7 bases short, with 14 bases between.

The genes are TRBV5-1 and TRBJ2-1; TRBD2 aligns across 10 bases. The CDR3 runs to 15 residues. Germline CDR1 reads SGHRS; CDR2 reads YFSETQ. V was pared by 3 bases and J by 5 bases, with 5 bases of the junction left unmatched. This chain's CDR3 is CASSSTSGFDNEQFF. CDR3 nucleotides: TGCGCCAGCAGCTCGACTAGCGGGTTCGACAATGAGCAGTTCTTC. The full variable domain, in which reference TRBV5-1 and TRBJ2-1 provide the parts outside the CDR3, is KAGVTQTPRYLIKTRGQQVTLSCSPISGHRSVSWYQQTPGQGLQFLFEYFSETQRNKGNFPGRFSGRQFSNSRSEMNVSTLELGDSALYLCASSSTSGFDNEQFFGPGTRLTVL.

V and J are TRBV5-1 and TRBJ2-7; TRBD2 matches at 7 bases. Trimming cost V 8 bases and J 6 bases; bases outside gene matches: 14. Germline assignment: CDR1 SGHRS and CDR2 YFSETQ. This CDR3 spans 14 amino acids. The CDR3 DNA sequence: TGCGCCAGTTCAATCGTGATAGCGGGTAGCGAGCAGTACTTC. Translated, it gives CASSIVIAGSEQYF.

This rearrangement joins TRBV11-3 to TRBJ2-1; no firm D call. CDR1 and CDR2 from the germline V gene are SGHNT and YENEEA. The CDR3 is 15 amino acids. V was cut by 6 bases and J by 6 bases, with 18 bases left in between. DNA for the CDR3: TGTGCCAGCAGTCCTAATACAGCAACGACCAATGAGCAGTTCTTC. The encoded protein is CASSPNTATTNEQFF.

On this clone: Other DNA sequences in the sample encode the same CDR3. The chain employs TRBV5-1 and TRBJ2-5, with D tentatively TRBD2 (6 bases). The CDR3 has 14 residues. The V gene lost 1 base and the J gene lost 4 bases, with 11 bases spanning the gap. CDR1 is SGHRS, CDR2 YFSETQ, per germline. The CDR3 reads CASSLSGSGETQYF. The CDR3 DNA is TGCGCCAGCAGCTTGTCCGGGAGCGGAGAGACCCAGTACTTC.

CDR3 bases: TGTGCCAGCAGCGTACGACCGGGCCTCTACAATGAGCAGTTCTTC. This encodes CASSVRPGLYNEQFF. J is TRBJ2-1 and V is TRBV9, with D unclear. The CDR3 has 15 residues. Germline V gives CDR1 SGDLS, CDR2 YYNGEE. V was pared by 1 base and J by 3 bases, with 11 bases between. Full variable domain (missing parts from reference TRBV9 and TRBJ2-1): DSGVTQTPKHLITATGQRVTLRCSPRSGDLSVYWYQQSLDQGLQFLIQYYNGEERAKGNILERFSAQQFPDLHSELNLSSLELGDSALYFCASSVRPGLYNEQFFGPGTRLTVL.

The chain joins TRBV6-1 to TRBJ1-5; D is ambiguous. CDR1 is MNHNS and CDR2 is SASEGT in the germline V gene. Trimming pared 6 bases from V and 2 bases from J, leaving 8 bases between. This CDR3 contains 13 residues. CDR3 region: CASRVYGNQPQHF. The CDR3 DNA sequence: TGTGCCAGCAGGGTCTATGGCAATCAGCCCCAGCATTTT.

The rearrangement joins TRBV27 to TRBJ1-1, with TRBD1 matching over 7 bases. The CDR3 covers 17 residues. Looked up from germline, CDR1 is MNHEY and CDR2 is SMNVEV (reference sequence). The trim removed 4 bases at V and 4 bases at J, leaving 15 bases unmatched. The CDR3 is CASSYLLPTGEATEAFF. The DNA for the CDR3 is TGTGCCAGCAGTTACCTTCTCCCCACAGGGGAAGCCACTGAAGCTTTCTTT.

The V and J genes are TRBV18 and TRBJ1-1, with a possible D match to TRBD1 (5 bases). The CDR3 extends over 15 amino acids. The ends were cut back, 6 bases at V and 8 bases at J, with 22 bases in the middle. Germline CDR1 KGHSH, CDR2 LQKENI. The CDR3 is CASSLRQTQRPEAFF. The CDR3 coding sequence is TGTGCCAGCTCGCTTAGACAGACCCAGAGACCCGAAGCTTTCTTT. Combining the CDR3 with reference TRBV18 and TRBJ1-1 gives the whole variable domain NAGVMQNPRHLVRRRGQEARLRCSPMKGHSHVYWYRQLPEEGLKFMVYLQKENIIDESGMPKERFSAEFPKEGPSILRIQQVVRGDSAAYFCASSLRQTQRPEAFFGQGTRLTVV.

This rearrangement joins TRBV18 to TRBJ1-5, with D possibly being TRBD1 (5 bases). The CDR3 extends over 14 amino acids. The germline V gene has CDR1 KGHSH and CDR2 LQKENI. V lost 1 base to trimming and J lost 3 bases, with 7 bases between them. The chain's CDR3 is CASSPQGINQPQHF. CDR3 bases: TGTGCCAGCTCACCACAGGGGATCAATCAGCCCCAGCATTTT.

The chain links TRBV2 to TRBJ2-3; 10 bases agree with TRBD1. The CDR3 is made up of 14 amino acids. In germline, CDR1 is SNHLY, CDR2 FYNNEI. The junction had 3 bases not matched to a gene; V was cut back by 5 bases and J by 4 bases. CDR3 region: CASSRDRGADTQYF. CDR3 DNA: TGTGCCAGCAGTCGGGACAGGGGTGCAGATACGCAGTATTTT. The full variable domain, rest sourced from reference TRBV2 and TRBJ2-3, is EPEVTQTPSHQVTQMGQEVILRCVPISNHLYFYWYRQILGQKVEFLVSFYNNEISEKSEIFDDQFSVERPDGSNFTLKIRSTKLEDSAMYFCASSRDRGADTQYFGPGTRLTVL.

The J gene is TRBJ2-2, the V gene TRBV19, with a possible D match to TRBD1 (5 bases). V lost 4 bases and J 5 bases, leaving 11 bases between the germline ends. The CDR3 contains 14 residues. Germline CDR1 is LNHDA and CDR2 is SQIVND (reference sequence). The CDR3 nucleotides read TGTGCCAGTAGTAACACAGGTCAAACCGGGGAGCTGTTTTTT. This sequence encodes CASSNTGQTGELFF.

The DNA for the CDR3 is TGTGCCAGCAGTCCGCCTTACTCCTACGAGCAGTACTTC. Translation: CASSPPYSYEQYF. The chain combines TRBV27 with TRBJ2-7; D is uncertain. Trimming took 5 bases from V and 0 from J, leaving 8 bases between them. The CDR3 consists of 13 residues. The germline CDR1 and CDR2 sequences are MNHEY and SMNVEV (reference sequence).